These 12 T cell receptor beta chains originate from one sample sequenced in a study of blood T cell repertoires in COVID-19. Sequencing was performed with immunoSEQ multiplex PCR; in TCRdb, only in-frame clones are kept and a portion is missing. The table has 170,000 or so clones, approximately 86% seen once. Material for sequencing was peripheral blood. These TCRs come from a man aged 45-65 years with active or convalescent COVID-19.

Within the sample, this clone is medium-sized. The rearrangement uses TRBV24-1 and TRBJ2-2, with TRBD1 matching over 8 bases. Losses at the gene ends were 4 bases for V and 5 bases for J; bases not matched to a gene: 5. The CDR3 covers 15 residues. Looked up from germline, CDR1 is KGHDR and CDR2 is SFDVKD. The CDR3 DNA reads TGTGCCACCAGTGACAGGGGGCCGGGGACCGGGGAGCTGTTTTTT. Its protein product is CATSDRGPGTGELFF.

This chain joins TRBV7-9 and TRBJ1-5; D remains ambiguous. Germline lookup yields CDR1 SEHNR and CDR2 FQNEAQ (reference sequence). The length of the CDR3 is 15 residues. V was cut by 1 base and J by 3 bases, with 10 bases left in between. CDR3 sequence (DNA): TGTGCCAGCAGCTTAGAAGGAGGGAACAATCAGCCCCAGCATTTT. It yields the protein CASSLEGGNNQPQHF.

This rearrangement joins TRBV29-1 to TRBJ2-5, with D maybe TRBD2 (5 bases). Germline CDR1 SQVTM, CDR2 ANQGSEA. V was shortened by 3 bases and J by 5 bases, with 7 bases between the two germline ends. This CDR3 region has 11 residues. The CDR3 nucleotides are TGCAGCGTTGACACGGGGGAGACCCAGTACTTC. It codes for CSVDTGETQYF. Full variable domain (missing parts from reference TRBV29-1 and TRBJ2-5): SAVISQKPSRDICQRGTSLTIQCQVDSQVTMMFWYRQQPGQSLTLIATANQGSEATYESGFVIDKFPISRPNLTFSTLTVSNMSPEDSSIYLCSVDTGETQYFGPGTRLLVL.

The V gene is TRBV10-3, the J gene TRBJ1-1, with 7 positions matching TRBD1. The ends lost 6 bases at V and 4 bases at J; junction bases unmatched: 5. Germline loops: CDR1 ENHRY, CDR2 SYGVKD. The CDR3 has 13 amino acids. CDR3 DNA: TGTGCCATCAGCTCAGGGGGAGGCACTGAAGCTTTCTTT. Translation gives CAISSGGGTEAFF.

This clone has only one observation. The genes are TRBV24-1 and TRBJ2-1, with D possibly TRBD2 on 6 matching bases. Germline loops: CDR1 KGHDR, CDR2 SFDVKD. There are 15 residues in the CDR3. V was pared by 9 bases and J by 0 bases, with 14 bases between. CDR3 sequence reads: CATVAGSGSYNEQFF. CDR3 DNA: TGTGCCACCGTGGCGGGATCAGGCTCCTACAATGAGCAGTTCTTC.

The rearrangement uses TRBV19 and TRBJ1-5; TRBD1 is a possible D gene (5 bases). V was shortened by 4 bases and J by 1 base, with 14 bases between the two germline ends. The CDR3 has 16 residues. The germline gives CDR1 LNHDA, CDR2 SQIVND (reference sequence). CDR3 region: CASSTQGFDSNQPQHF. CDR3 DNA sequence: TGTGCCAGTAGTACTCAGGGTTTCGACAGCAATCAGCCCCAGCATTTT.

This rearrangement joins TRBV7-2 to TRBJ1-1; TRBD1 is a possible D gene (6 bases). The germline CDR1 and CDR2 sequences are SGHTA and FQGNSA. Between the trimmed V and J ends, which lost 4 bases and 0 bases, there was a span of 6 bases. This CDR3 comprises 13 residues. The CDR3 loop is CASSSGVNTEAFF. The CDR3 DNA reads TGTGCCAGCAGCTCAGGGGTGAACACTGAAGCTTTCTTT.

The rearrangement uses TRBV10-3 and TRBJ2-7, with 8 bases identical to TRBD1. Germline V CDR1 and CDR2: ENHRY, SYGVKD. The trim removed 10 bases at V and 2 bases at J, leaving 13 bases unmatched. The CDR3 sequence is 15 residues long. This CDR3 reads CATAKPGQGPYEQYF. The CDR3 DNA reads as TGTGCCACCGCCAAGCCAGGACAGGGCCCCTACGAGCAGTACTTC.

CDR3 bases: TGTGCCAGCGGACGGGGACAGGGGGGAGTCACTGAAGCTTTCTTT. It yields the protein CASGRGQGGVTEAFF. The chain links TRBV7-6 to TRBJ1-1, with TRBD1 matching 11 bases. Germline assignment: CDR1 SGHVS and CDR2 FNYEAQ. Trimming took 8 bases from V and 4 from J; bases not matched to a gene: 9. This CDR3 has 15 amino acids.

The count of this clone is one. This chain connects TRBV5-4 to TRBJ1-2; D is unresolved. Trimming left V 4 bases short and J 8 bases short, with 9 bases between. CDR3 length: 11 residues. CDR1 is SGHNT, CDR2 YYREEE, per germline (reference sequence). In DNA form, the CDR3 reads TGTGCCAGCAGCCACGGGATCGGCTACACCTTC. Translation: CASSHGIGYTF.

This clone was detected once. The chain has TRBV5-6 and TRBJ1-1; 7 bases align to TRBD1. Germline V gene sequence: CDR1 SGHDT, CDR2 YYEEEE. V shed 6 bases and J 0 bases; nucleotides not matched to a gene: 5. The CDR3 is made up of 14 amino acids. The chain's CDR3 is CASNSGTVNTEAFF. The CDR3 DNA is TGTGCCAGCAATTCCGGGACAGTGAACACTGAAGCTTTCTTT.

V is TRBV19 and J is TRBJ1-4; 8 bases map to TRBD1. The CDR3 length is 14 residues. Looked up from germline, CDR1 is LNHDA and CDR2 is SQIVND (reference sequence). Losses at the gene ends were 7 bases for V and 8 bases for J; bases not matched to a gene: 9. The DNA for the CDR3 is TGTGCCAGTAACCCGACAGGGGTGGCGGAAAAACTGTTTTTT. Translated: CASNPTGVAEKLFF.